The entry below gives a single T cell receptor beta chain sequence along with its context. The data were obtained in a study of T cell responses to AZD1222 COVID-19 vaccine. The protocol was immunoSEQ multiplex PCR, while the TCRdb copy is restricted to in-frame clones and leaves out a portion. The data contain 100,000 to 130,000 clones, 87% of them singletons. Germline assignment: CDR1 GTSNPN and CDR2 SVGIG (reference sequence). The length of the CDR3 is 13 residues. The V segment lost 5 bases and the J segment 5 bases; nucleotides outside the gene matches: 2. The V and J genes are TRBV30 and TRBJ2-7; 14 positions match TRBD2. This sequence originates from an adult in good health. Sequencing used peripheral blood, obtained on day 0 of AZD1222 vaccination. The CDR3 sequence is CAWGLAGGNEQYF. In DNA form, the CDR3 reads TGTGCCTGGGGACTAGCGGGAGGTAACGAGCAGTACTTC. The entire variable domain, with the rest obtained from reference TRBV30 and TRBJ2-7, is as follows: SQTIHQWPATLVQPVGSPLSLECTVEGTSNPNLYWYRQAAGRGLQLLFYSVGIGQISSEVPQNLSASRPQDRQFILSSKKLLLSDSGFYLCAWGLAGGNEQYFGPGTRLTVT.